This T cell receptor (beta chain) was recovered during a study of cytomegalovirus exposure and HLA in healthy donors. As regards this clone: Its cognate antigen is unknown.

Trimming shortened V by 5 bases and J by 0 bases, and 11 bases separated the two germline ends. Germline CDR1 reads MNHEY; CDR2 reads SMNVEV (reference sequence). The CDR3 is 16 residues long. General study points: Productive status was seen about 87% or about 30% of the time for most TCR beta V segments in an earlier analysis.

A multiplex PCR was run with 60 Vbeta primers and 13 Jbeta primers. Profiled with immunoSEQ multiplex PCR; TCRdb holds only in-frame clones, not every one. The sample holds 160,000 or so clones, nearly 80% seen once. The sequenced sample was PBMCs. The rearrangement uses TRBV27 and TRBJ2-6, with TRBD1 as a possible D gene (6 bases). The receptor's source is a man aged 35 to 55 in good health and CMV-seropositive. This CDR3 reads CASSPDRTSGANVLTF. The CDR3 DNA follows: TGTGCCAGCAGTCCAGACAGGACCTCTGGGGCCAACGTCCTGACTTTC.